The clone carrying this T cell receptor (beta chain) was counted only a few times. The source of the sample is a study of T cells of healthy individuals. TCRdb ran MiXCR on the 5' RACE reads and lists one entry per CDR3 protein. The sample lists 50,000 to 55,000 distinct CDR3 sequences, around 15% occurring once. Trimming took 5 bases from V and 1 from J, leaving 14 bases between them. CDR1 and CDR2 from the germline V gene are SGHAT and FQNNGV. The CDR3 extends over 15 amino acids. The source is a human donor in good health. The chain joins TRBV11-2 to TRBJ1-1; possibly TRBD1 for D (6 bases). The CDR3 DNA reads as TGTGCCAGCAGCCTCCAGGGACACCCGAACACTGAAGCTTTCTTT. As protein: CASSLQGHPNTEAFF. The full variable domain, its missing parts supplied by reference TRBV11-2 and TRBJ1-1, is EAGVAQSPRYKIIEKRQSVAFWCNPISGHATLYWYQQILGQGPKLLIQFQNNGVVDDSQLPKDRFSAERLKGVDSTLKIQPAKLEDSAVYLCASSLQGHPNTEAFFGQGTRLTVV.